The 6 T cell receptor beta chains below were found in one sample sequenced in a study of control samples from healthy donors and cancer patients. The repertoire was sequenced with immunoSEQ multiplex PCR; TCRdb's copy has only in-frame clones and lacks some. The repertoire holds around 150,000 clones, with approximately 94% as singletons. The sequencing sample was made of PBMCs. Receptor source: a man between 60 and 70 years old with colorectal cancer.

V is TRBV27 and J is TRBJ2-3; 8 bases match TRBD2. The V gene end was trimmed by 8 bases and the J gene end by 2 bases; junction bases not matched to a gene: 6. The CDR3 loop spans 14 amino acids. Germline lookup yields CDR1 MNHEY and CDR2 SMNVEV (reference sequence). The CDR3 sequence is CASPGGDNTDTQYF. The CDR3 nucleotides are TGTGCCAGCCCGGGGGGGGACAACACAGATACGCAGTATTTT.

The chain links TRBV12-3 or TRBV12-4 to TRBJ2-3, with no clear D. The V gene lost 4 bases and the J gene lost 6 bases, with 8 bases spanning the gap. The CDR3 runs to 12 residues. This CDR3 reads CASSYGGDTQYF. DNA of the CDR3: TGTGCCAGCAGTTACGGTGGGGATACGCAGTATTTT.

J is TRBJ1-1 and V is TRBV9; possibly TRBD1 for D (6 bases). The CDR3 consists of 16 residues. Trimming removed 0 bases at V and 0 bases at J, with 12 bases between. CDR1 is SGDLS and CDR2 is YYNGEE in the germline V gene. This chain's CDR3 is CASSVGGHGVNTEAFF. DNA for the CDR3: TGTGCCAGCAGCGTAGGGGGACACGGAGTGAACACTGAAGCTTTCTTT.

CDR3 nucleotide sequence: TGTGCCAGCCGAAGTAGCAATCAGCCCCAGCATTTT. Translation: CASRSSNQPQHF. The chain links TRBV6-4 to TRBJ1-5; D gene unclear. Trimming removed 8 bases from V and 0 bases from J, with 5 bases in between. CDR1 and CDR2 from the germline V gene are MRHNA and SNTAGT. This CDR3 has 12 amino acids.

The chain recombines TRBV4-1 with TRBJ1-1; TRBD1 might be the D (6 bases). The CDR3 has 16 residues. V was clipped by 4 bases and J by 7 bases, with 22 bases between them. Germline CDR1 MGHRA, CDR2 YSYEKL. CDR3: CASSLRGGAGGDEAFF. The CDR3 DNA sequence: TGCGCCAGCAGCCTACGGGGAGGGGCCGGGGGCGATGAAGCTTTCTTT.

The CDR3 DNA follows: TGTGCCAGCACAGGAGGGGTCGATCAGCCCCAGCATTTT. Protein: CASTGGVDQPQHF. V usage is TRBV6-5 and J usage is TRBJ1-5, with a weak D call TRBD1 (5 bases). Germline CDR1 is MNHEY and CDR2 is SVGAGI. This CDR3 spans 13 amino acids. V lost 7 bases and J lost 5, with 12 bases in between.